The 23 T cell receptor beta chains given below trace back to one sample, sequenced in a study of blood T cells in healthy people across ages. The second PCR ran about 6 to 12 cycles with a sample-barcoded 5' primer and J-beta primers. TCRdb re-called the 5' RACE reads through MiXCR, storing one row per CDR3 protein. The sample holds 650,000 to 1,000,000 distinct CDR3 sequences, about half seen once. The sequencing sample was made of blood. The source of these receptors is a man aged 80 or over in good health.

This clonotype was observed many times. J is TRBJ2-7 and V is TRBV10-3; TRBD1 matches at 12 bases. This CDR3 has 14 residues. Germline CDR1 and CDR2: ENHRY and SYGVKD. V gave up 11 bases and J gave up 4 bases; unmatched junction bases: 9. CDR3 nucleotide sequence: TGTGCCGTAGCGCCGGGACAGGGGGCTTACGAGCAGTACTTC. This gives the protein CAVAPGQGAYEQYF.

This clonotype was seen a handful of times. The rearrangement uses TRBV29-1 and TRBJ1-4; TRBD1 is a possible D gene (6 bases). The CDR3 sequence is 11 residues long. V lost 2 bases and J lost 8, with 6 bases in between. Per the germline V gene, CDR1 is SQVTM and CDR2 is ANQGSEA. In nucleotides, the CDR3 is TGCAGCGTTGAAAGGGGGGAAAAACTGTTTTTT. Its protein product is CSVERGEKLFF.

This clonotype appeared many times. V and J are TRBV7-9 and TRBJ2-5, with a tentative D call TRBD2 (5 bases). The CDR3 spans 15 residues. Looked up from germline, CDR1 is SEHNR and CDR2 is FQNEAQ (reference sequence). Trimming cost V 6 bases and J 1 base, with 15 bases left between them. The CDR3 loop is CASRTGNHGQETQYF. CDR3 sequence (DNA): TGTGCCAGCAGAACGGGAAATCACGGCCAAGAGACCCAGTACTTC.

The chain carries TRBV9 and TRBJ2-3; possible D gene TRBD1, 6 bases. CDR1 is SGDLS, CDR2 YYNGEE, per germline. Trimming took 1 base from V and 4 from J, leaving 13 bases between them. CDR3 size: 15 residues. CDR3 bases: TGTGCCAGCAGCGTACCCCAGGGGTGGGCAGATACGCAGTATTTT. Translated, it gives CASSVPQGWADTQYF.

The CDR3 loop is CASSTRTGNDEQYF. The CDR3 DNA follows: TGTGCCAGCAGCACTCGGACAGGGAACGACGAGCAGTACTTC. V and J are TRBV9 and TRBJ2-7; 8 nucleotides align to TRBD1. The V and J ends lost 4 bases and 5 bases, in that order; junction bases with no gene match: 8. The CDR3 loop spans 14 amino acids. The V gene's germline CDR1 is SGDLS and CDR2 YYNGEE.

The table lists this clonotype with many counts. The V gene is TRBV28, the J gene TRBJ2-4; 10 nucleotides align to TRBD2. Germline CDR1 reads MDHEN; CDR2 reads SYDVKM. The CDR3 covers 18 residues. Losses at the gene ends were 5 bases for V and 2 bases for J; bases not matched to a gene: 12. The CDR3 reads CASSPPYEREGPKNIQYF. The CDR3 DNA follows: TGTGCCAGCAGTCCCCCATATGAGCGGGAGGGCCCCAAAAACATTCAGTACTTC.

This clonotype was seen a handful of times. This chain joins TRBV7-9 and TRBJ2-5; 14 bases align to TRBD2. The junction had 9 bases not matched to a gene; V was cut back by 5 bases and J by 1 base. Germline lookup yields CDR1 SEHNR and CDR2 FQNEAQ (reference sequence). The CDR3 loop spans 18 amino acids. CDR3 DNA: TGTGCCAGCAGCGGCCCGGGACTAGCGGGAGTTCTCCAAGAGACCCAGTACTTC. This codes for CASSGPGLAGVLQETQYF.

V is TRBV28 and J is TRBJ2-2; 11 bases match TRBD1. The CDR3 consists of 17 residues. Losses at the gene ends were 6 bases for V and 7 bases for J; bases not matched to a gene: 13. The germline CDR1 and CDR2 sequences are MDHEN and SYDVKM. CDR3 in amino acids: CASSSGQGALQDGELFF. The CDR3 DNA reads as TGTGCCAGCAGCTCCGGACAGGGGGCATTACAAGACGGGGAGCTGTTTTTT. Full variable domain (missing parts from reference TRBV28 and TRBJ2-2): DVKVTQSSRYLVKRTGEKVFLECVQDMDHENMFWYRQDPGLGLRLIYFSYDVKMKEKGDIPEGYSVSREKKERFSLILESASTNQTSMYLCASSSGQGALQDGELFFGEGSRLTVL.

The genes are TRBV18 and TRBJ1-2; D is possibly TRBD1 (6 bases). Germline CDR1 is KGHSH and CDR2 is LQKENI. V lost 0 bases and J lost 8, with 10 bases in between. The CDR3 contains 13 residues. CDR3 loop: CASSPPGGPGYTF. The CDR3 DNA is TGTGCCAGCTCACCACCGGGGGGCCCCGGCTACACCTTC.

This clonotype was counted between two and nine times. The CDR3 spells CATSDEPGGFRGYTF. The CDR3 nucleotides are TGTGCCACCAGTGATGAGCCAGGGGGTTTTCGTGGGTACACCTTC. The chain joins TRBV24-1 to TRBJ1-2; 7 bases match TRBD1. CDR1 is KGHDR and CDR2 is SFDVKD in the germline V gene. After removal of 3 bases from V and 11 bases from J, the junction contained 14 bases not matched to a gene. The CDR3 totals 15 residues.

A single count supports this clonotype. The gene calls are TRBV12-3 or TRBV12-4 and TRBJ2-5, with TRBD1 as a possible D gene (5 bases). The ends were cut back, 5 bases at V and 8 bases at J, with 21 bases in the middle. The CDR3 spans 15 residues. CDR3 DNA sequence: TGTGCCAGCAGTCCCCTTCTGGCGCAGGGTAGAACCCAGTACTTC. This sequence encodes CASSPLLAQGRTQYF.

CDR3 DNA: TGTGCCAGCAGCGTAGTGCAGGCTGACAATGAGCAGTTCTTC. This codes for CASSVVQADNEQFF. The rearrangement links TRBV9 to TRBJ2-1; D unclear. Deletions cut 0 bases from V and 5 bases from J, with 9 bases between. The CDR3 is 14 amino acids. Germline CDR1 reads SGDLS; CDR2 reads YYNGEE.

This clonotype has only a few counts. The chain uses TRBV20-1 and TRBJ2-1, with 7 bases fitting TRBD2. The germline CDR1 and CDR2 sequences are DFQATT and SNEGSKA (reference sequence). The CDR3 length is 14 residues. The CDR3 loop reads CGVGREGGINEQFF. In nucleotides, the CDR3 is TGCGGGGTAGGGAGAGAGGGAGGGATAAATGAGCAGTTCTTC.

This clonotype has a handful of counts. The chain recombines TRBV14 with TRBJ2-1, with TRBD2 matching 7 bases. Germline CDR1 and CDR2: SGHDN and FVKESK. Trimming took 4 bases from V and 2 from J; bases not matched to a gene: 5. The CDR3 loop spans 15 amino acids. DNA for the CDR3: TGTGCCAGCAGCCGCCCTGCGGGGGCCTACAATGAGCAGTTCTTC. It specifies CASSRPAGAYNEQFF.

A single count supports this clonotype. The chain is built from TRBV21-1 and TRBJ2-7; TRBD1 is taken as the D call from the table, unchecked against the DNA. TRBV21-1 counts as a pseudogene. This CDR3 is 14 amino acids long. CDR3 sequence: CAGSKVRRVHEQYF. The CDR3 nucleotides are TGTGCCGGCAGCAAAGTCCGCAGGGTCCACGAGCAGTACTTC.

This clonotype was seen more than once but under ten times. The V and J genes are TRBV11-1 and TRBJ2-1; 11 bases fit TRBD2. Trimming at V came to 6 bases and at J to 3 bases, leaving 4 bases not matched to a gene. Germline V lookup: CDR1 SGHAT, CDR2 FQDESV (reference sequence). The length of the CDR3 is 15 residues. The CDR3 region is CASRVGLADYNEQFF. CDR3 coding DNA: TGTGCCAGCAGGGTGGGACTAGCGGACTACAATGAGCAGTTCTTC.

This clonotype appeared a few times. This chain uses TRBV9 with TRBJ2-3; 8 bases line up with TRBD2. This CDR3 has 16 amino acids. The V and J ends lost 1 base and 2 bases, in that order; junction bases with no gene match: 6. Germline V lookup: CDR1 SGDLS, CDR2 YYNGEE. DNA of the CDR3: TGTGCCAGCAGCGTATCGAGCGGGAGAAACACAGATACGCAGTATTTT. Translating gives CASSVSSGRNTDTQYF.

The genes are TRBV28 and TRBJ1-2; TRBD1 matches 8 bases. CDR1 and CDR2 from the germline V gene are MDHEN and SYDVKM. The J segment lost 7 bases and the V segment lost 6 bases, leaving 19 bases of the junction unmatched. The CDR3 is made up of 17 amino acids. DNA for the CDR3: TGTGCCAGCAGGATACCGGGACAGGCGACTGGTCGGGGTGGCTACACCTTC. It yields the protein CASRIPGQATGRGGYTF.

This clonotype was counted once. This rearrangement joins TRBV9 to TRBJ2-3, with no clear D. V lost 0 bases, J lost 3 bases, and 17 bases lay in between. This CDR3 is built from 17 residues. Germline CDR1 is SGDLS and CDR2 is YYNGEE. The chain's CDR3 is CASSVGNLGSVTDTQYF. The CDR3 DNA reads as TGTGCCAGCAGCGTAGGAAATTTAGGCTCTGTTACAGATACGCAGTATTTT.

The rearrangement links TRBV12-3 or TRBV12-4 to TRBJ2-1; D is tentatively TRBD1 or TRBD2 (5 bases each). The CDR3 is 16 residues long. Trimming stripped 10 bases from V and 3 bases from J, with 22 bases between. CDR3 protein: CATGRTSGPSYNEQFF. The DNA for the CDR3 is TGTGCCACCGGCCGTACCTCGGGACCGAGCTACAATGAGCAGTTCTTC.

The chain recombines TRBV6-5 with TRBJ1-2, with TRBD1 identical over 11 bases. The CDR3 is 14 residues long. Germline CDR1 MNHEY, CDR2 SVGAGI. Trimming at V came to 5 bases and at J to 6 bases, leaving 5 bases not matched to a gene. CDR3 amino acids: CASSHGQGANGYTF. CDR3 in DNA: TGTGCCAGCAGTCATGGACAGGGGGCCAATGGCTACACCTTC.

CDR3 sequence reads: CASSLSAPGQGLGNIQYF. The CDR3 DNA reads TGTGCCAGCAGTTTATCGGCCCCGGGACAGGGTTTGGGAAACATTCAGTACTTC. V is TRBV27 and J is TRBJ2-4; TRBD1 agrees at 9 bases. With V trimmed by 0 bases and J by 6 bases, 12 bases remained unmatched. Per germline, CDR1 MNHEY and CDR2 SMNVEV (reference sequence). The CDR3 spans 18 residues.

This clonotype has a single count. The rearrangement links TRBV5-6 to TRBJ1-2; tentative D call: TRBD1 (5 bases). The CDR3 length is 13 residues. Germline values: CDR1 SGHDT, CDR2 YYEEEE. V lost 0 bases, J lost 8 bases, and 11 bases lay in between. The chain's CDR3 is CASSLETERGYTF. The CDR3 DNA is TGTGCCAGCAGCTTGGAGACAGAGAGGGGCTACACCTTC.